The 29 T cell receptor beta chains listed next were all sequenced from one sample in a study of OX40 agonist ivuxolimab in advanced cancers. Assay: immunoSEQ multiplex PCR; the TCRdb copy retains only in-frame clones and omits some. Among about 80,000 clones listed, 94% were seen once. Sequencing used CD4+ or CD8+ T cells sorted from blood, obtained in a trial of the OX40 agonist ivuxolimab. The receptors shown here come from an adult with an advanced solid tumor such as melanoma, head and neck, liver or kidney cancer.

The rearrangement uses TRBV30 and TRBJ1-3; D not resolved. Germline V gene sequence: CDR1 GTSNPN, CDR2 SVGIG (reference sequence). CDR3 length equals 14 residues. Trimming pared 3 bases from V and 0 bases from J, leaving 9 bases between. As DNA, the CDR3 is TGTGCCTGGAGGGGCGTCCTCTCTGGAAACACCATATATTTT. Protein sequence: CAWRGVLSGNTIYF. Drawing the rest from reference TRBV30 and TRBJ1-3, the complete variable domain is SQTIHQWPATLVQPVGSPLSLECTVEGTSNPNLYWYRQAAGRGLQLLFYSVGIGQISSEVPQNLSASRPQDRQFILSSKKLLLSDSGFYLCAWRGVLSGNTIYFGEGSWLTVV.

This clone appeared once. V and J are TRBV27 and TRBJ2-2, with a weak D call TRBD2 (5 bases). The germline CDR1 and CDR2 sequences are MNHEY and SMNVEV (reference sequence). There are 12 residues in the CDR3. V was cut by 7 bases and J by 4 bases, with 7 bases left in between. CDR3 region: CASISGTGELFF. CDR3 in DNA: TGTGCCAGCATCAGCGGCACCGGGGAGCTGTTTTTT.

This chain connects TRBV9 to TRBJ2-7, with D tentatively TRBD1 or TRBD2 (5 bases each). The CDR3 spans 15 residues. Germline CDR1 and CDR2: SGDLS and YYNGEE. V gave up 4 bases and J gave up 5 bases, with 19 bases separating them. The CDR3 DNA follows: TGTGCCAGCAGCCCCTCGGGACGTGGGGTGGACGAGCAGTACTTC. Translated, it gives CASSPSGRGVDEQYF.

The chain carries TRBV27 and TRBJ2-7; D is perhaps TRBD2 (5 bases). Germline lookup yields CDR1 MNHEY and CDR2 SMNVEV (reference sequence). This CDR3 has 13 amino acids. V lost 8 bases and J lost 5, with 16 bases in between. The CDR3 protein is CASEGRGDHEQYF. CDR3 in DNA: TGTGCCAGCGAGGGTAGAGGTGACCACGAGCAGTACTTC.

With respect to this clone: At the DNA level, this CDR3 is encoded by other sequences in the same sample as well. The V and J genes are TRBV27 and TRBJ2-7; D is perhaps TRBD1 (6 bases). V was trimmed by 6 bases and J by 0 bases, leaving 9 bases between them. CDR3 length equals 13 residues. CDR1 and CDR2 from the germline V gene are MNHEY and SMNVEV (reference sequence). The CDR3 reads CASSPGDSYEQYF. The CDR3 DNA is TGTGCCAGCAGCCCAGGGGACTCCTACGAGCAGTACTTC.

The chain has TRBV2 and TRBJ2-1; TRBD1 matches 9 bases. CDR3 length equals 15 residues. Trimming cost V 10 bases and J 6 bases; bases outside gene matches: 13. Germline V gene lookup returns CDR1 SNHLY and CDR2 FYNNEI. CDR3: CATPGQGHPGNEQFF. CDR3 coding DNA: TGTGCCACCCCGGGACAGGGTCACCCCGGCAATGAGCAGTTCTTC.

The gene calls are TRBV6-6 and TRBJ2-7; TRBD1 is a possible D gene (7 bases). The germline V gene has CDR1 MNHNY and CDR2 SVGAGI (reference sequence). CDR3 length: 16 residues. V lost 3 bases to trimming and J lost 5 bases, with 20 bases between them. CDR3 sequence: CASSYPTGARGNEQYF. CDR3 nucleotide sequence: TGTGCCAGCAGTTATCCTACAGGGGCCCGCGGGAACGAGCAGTACTTC.

V and J are TRBV13 and TRBJ2-5, with TRBD2 matching over 9 bases. The CDR3 has 17 amino acids. Germline loops: CDR1 PRHDT, CDR2 FYEKMQ (reference sequence). The J segment lost 1 base and the V segment lost 5 bases, leaving 11 bases of the junction unmatched. CDR3 sequence reads: CASSPGTSSGPQETQYF. As DNA, the CDR3 is TGTGCCAGCAGCCCAGGGACTAGCTCGGGCCCCCAAGAGACCCAGTACTTC.

The chain has TRBV7-9 and TRBJ2-1; TRBD2 matches at 7 bases. Trimming took 1 base from V and 7 from J; bases not matched to a gene: 4. CDR1 and CDR2 from the germline V gene are SEHNR and FQNEAQ (reference sequence). The CDR3 is 14 amino acids. Here the CDR3 DNA reads TGTGCCAGCAGCTTAGGGCTAGCGGTGAATGAGCAGTTCTTC. This codes for CASSLGLAVNEQFF.

The rearrangement joins TRBV7-9 to TRBJ2-7; D uncertain. CDR1 is SEHNR and CDR2 is FQNEAQ in the germline V gene (reference sequence). Trimming shortened V by 1 base and J by 4 bases, and 8 bases separated the two germline ends. CDR3 length: 13 residues. The CDR3 DNA sequence: TGTGCCAGCAGCTTAGTCCATGGTTACGAGCAGTACTTC. Translating it yields CASSLVHGYEQYF.

CDR3 loop: CASSHPSSGNTIYF. The CDR3 DNA follows: TGTGCCAGCAGTCACCCGAGCTCTGGAAACACCATATATTTT. The gene calls are TRBV28 and TRBJ1-3; D gene uncertain. This CDR3 comprises 14 residues. The germline V and J ends were trimmed by 5 bases and 0 bases, with 8 bases remaining between them. CDR1 is MDHEN and CDR2 is SYDVKM in the germline V gene.

The J gene is TRBJ2-7, the V gene TRBV11-2; TRBD1 might be the D (5 bases). The CDR3 runs to 15 residues. The V end was cut by 0 bases, the J end by 6 bases, with 15 bases between. Germline V gene data show CDR1 as SGHAT and CDR2 as FQNNGV. The CDR3 spells CASSLDSSGYGEQYF. The CDR3 bases are TGTGCCAGCAGCTTAGATTCGTCAGGGTACGGCGAGCAGTACTTC.

The CDR3 DNA reads TGTGCCAGCAGCTTAGCTTGGCTCGGCGAGCAGTACTTC. This gives the protein CASSLAWLGEQYF. This sequence joins TRBV11-1 and TRBJ2-7; D unresolved. Germline-derived CDR1 and CDR2 are SGHAT and FQDESV (reference sequence). Trimming stripped 0 bases from V and 6 bases from J, with 9 bases between. CDR3 length equals 13 residues. The full variable domain, with the rest looked up from reference TRBV11-1 and TRBJ2-7, is EAEVAQSPRYKITEKSQAVAFWCDPISGHATLYWYRQILGQGPELLVQFQDESVVDDSQLPKDRFSAERLKGVDSTLKIQPAELGDSAMYLCASSLAWLGEQYFGPGTRLTVT.

The chain has TRBV9 and TRBJ1-1; D remains ambiguous. Germline V lookup: CDR1 SGDLS, CDR2 YYNGEE. The CDR3 consists of 16 residues. Trimming stripped 4 bases from V and 0 bases from J, with 16 bases between. CDR3 residues: CASSSHSASLNTEAFF. The CDR3 DNA reads TGTGCCAGCAGCTCCCATTCGGCAAGCTTGAACACTGAAGCTTTCTTT.

The chain uses TRBV11-2 and TRBJ2-5; 12 nucleotides agree with TRBD1. This CDR3 is 16 amino acids long. Looked up from germline, CDR1 is SGHAT and CDR2 is FQNNGV. The V and J ends lost 6 bases and 4 bases, in that order; junction bases with no gene match: 9. CDR3 residues: CASSRGGTGGRETQYF. In DNA, the CDR3 is TGTGCCAGCAGTCGTGGCGGGACAGGGGGCCGAGAGACCCAGTACTTC.

This clone was counted a few times. The chain couples TRBV4-3 to TRBJ2-5; D is unresolved. The V gene lost 0 bases and the J gene lost 1 base, with 9 bases spanning the gap. In germline, CDR1 is LGHNA, CDR2 YSLEER. This CDR3 spans 15 amino acids. In DNA, the CDR3 is TGCGCCAGCAGCCAAGATCTGGATGGCCAAGAGACCCAGTACTTC. Its translation is CASSQDLDGQETQYF.

This chain connects TRBV2 to TRBJ2-7, with 10 bases matching TRBD2. The junction had 6 bases not matched to a gene; V was cut back by 4 bases and J by 3 bases. The CDR3 is made up of 15 amino acids. Germline values: CDR1 SNHLY, CDR2 FYNNEI. In DNA form, the CDR3 reads TGTGCCAGCAGTGGTACTAGCGGGGAGATCTACGAGCAGTACTTC. Protein product: CASSGTSGEIYEQYF.

The V call is TRBV6-5, the J call TRBJ1-5; D is ambiguous. The ends were cut back, 0 bases at V and 7 bases at J, with 7 bases in the middle. Germline V gene sequence: CDR1 MNHEY, CDR2 SVGAGI. The CDR3 is made up of 13 amino acids. CDR3 in DNA: TGTGCCAGCAGTTACTCGTATCAGCAGCCCCAGCATTTT. Translating gives CASSYSYQQPQHF.

V gene TRBV9 combines with J gene TRBJ2-1, with 7 positions matching TRBD2. Germline CDR1 SGDLS, CDR2 YYNGEE. Germline trimming cut 3 bases from V and 0 bases from J; bases unmatched to any gene: 3. The CDR3 length is 15 residues. DNA for the CDR3: TGTGCCAGCAGCGCTAGCGGTAGCTCCTACAATGAGCAGTTCTTC. Its translation: CASSASGSSYNEQFF.

The V gene is TRBV2, the J gene TRBJ1-1; 8 bases match TRBD1. CDR3 size: 13 residues. Germline V gives CDR1 SNHLY, CDR2 FYNNEI. Trimming removed 9 bases from V and 5 bases from J; junction bases left unmatched: 8. DNA for the CDR3: TGTGCCAGTCGCCAGGGGGCGAATACTGAAGCTTTCTTT. Its protein product is CASRQGANTEAFF.

This chain links TRBV29-1 with TRBJ2-7; TRBD1 aligns across 12 bases. V gave up 6 bases and J gave up 3 bases; unmatched junction bases: 9. The germline gives CDR1 SQVTM, CDR2 ANQGSEA. This CDR3 contains 15 residues. In DNA form, the CDR3 reads TGCAGCGTGGGTACAGGGACAGGGGGCTTCTACGAGCAGTACTTC. Translating gives CSVGTGTGGFYEQYF.

This rearrangement joins TRBV9 to TRBJ1-1; 8 bases align to TRBD1. Germline CDR1 SGDLS, CDR2 YYNGEE. The V and J ends lost 3 bases and 4 bases, in that order; junction bases with no gene match: 5. The CDR3 totals 14 residues. The DNA of the CDR3 is TGTGCCAGCAGCGGCGGACAGGGCCCCACTGAAGCTTTCTTT. Translation: CASSGGQGPTEAFF.

The V and J genes are TRBV13 and TRBJ1-3, with 9 nucleotides matching TRBD1. Trimming cost V 5 bases and J 1 base; bases outside gene matches: 6. The CDR3 has 16 amino acids. Looked up from germline, CDR1 is PRHDT and CDR2 is FYEKMQ (reference sequence). The CDR3 reads CASSHRDRASGNTIYF. CDR3 DNA sequence: TGTGCCAGCAGCCACCGGGACAGGGCTTCTGGAAACACCATATATTTT.

This rearrangement joins TRBV4-3 to TRBJ2-2, with D possibly matching TRBD2 (5 bases). Trimming shortened V by 4 bases and J by 4 bases, and 10 bases separated the two germline ends. The CDR3 loop spans 14 amino acids. Germline V gives CDR1 LGHNA, CDR2 YSLEER. For the CDR3, the DNA is TGCGCCAGCAGCCTCCGAGGGTTCACCGGGGAGCTGTTTTTT. Translating it yields CASSLRGFTGELFF.

This chain links TRBV13 with TRBJ1-4, with D possibly being TRBD1 (6 bases). V lost 5 bases, J lost 8 bases, and 18 bases lay in between. CDR3 length: 15 amino acids. Looked up from germline, CDR1 is PRHDT and CDR2 is FYEKMQ (reference sequence). In nucleotides, the CDR3 is TGTGCCAGCAGCCGGGTCGTAGGGGGAGGGGAAAAACTGTTTTTT. This encodes CASSRVVGGGEKLFF.

This clone has a single count. V is TRBV9 and J is TRBJ1-1; D unresolved. CDR3 length equals 14 residues. Trimming cost V 3 bases and J 8 bases, with 17 bases left between them. Germline lookup yields CDR1 SGDLS and CDR2 YYNGEE. For the CDR3, the DNA is TGTGCCAGCAGCGCCGATAGCCTCCTTACCGAAGCTTTCTTT. Translated, it gives CASSADSLLTEAFF.

V usage is TRBV6-5 and J usage is TRBJ1-4; D gene uncertain. V shed 2 bases and J shed 6 bases, with 4 bases lying between them. Germline V gives CDR1 MNHEY, CDR2 SVGAGI. The CDR3 is 12 residues long. The CDR3 region is CASSYDDEKLFF. The CDR3 region has the DNA TGTGCCAGCAGTTACGATGATGAAAAACTGTTTTTT.

The rearrangement joins TRBV9 to TRBJ2-7; 7 positions agree with TRBD2. This CDR3 has 14 residues. Germline CDR1 reads SGDLS; CDR2 reads YYNGEE. Trimming took 3 bases from V and 1 from J; bases not matched to a gene: 4. Here the CDR3 reads CASSAGTKSYEQYF. CDR3 nucleotides: TGTGCCAGCAGCGCCGGGACTAAATCCTACGAGCAGTACTTC. The variable domain in full, completed from reference TRBV9 and TRBJ2-7, reads DSGVTQTPKHLITATGQRVTLRCSPRSGDLSVYWYQQSLDQGLQFLIQYYNGEERAKGNILERFSAQQFPDLHSELNLSSLELGDSALYFCASSAGTKSYEQYFGPGTRLTVT.

This sequence joins TRBV27 and TRBJ2-7, with a tentative D call TRBD2 (5 bases). CDR3 length: 13 residues. Trimming removed 3 bases at V and 5 bases at J, with 11 bases between. Germline assignment: CDR1 MNHEY and CDR2 SMNVEV (reference sequence). The CDR3 protein is CASSFSRGNEQYF. As DNA, the CDR3 is TGTGCCAGCAGTTTTTCCCGGGGAAACGAGCAGTACTTC.